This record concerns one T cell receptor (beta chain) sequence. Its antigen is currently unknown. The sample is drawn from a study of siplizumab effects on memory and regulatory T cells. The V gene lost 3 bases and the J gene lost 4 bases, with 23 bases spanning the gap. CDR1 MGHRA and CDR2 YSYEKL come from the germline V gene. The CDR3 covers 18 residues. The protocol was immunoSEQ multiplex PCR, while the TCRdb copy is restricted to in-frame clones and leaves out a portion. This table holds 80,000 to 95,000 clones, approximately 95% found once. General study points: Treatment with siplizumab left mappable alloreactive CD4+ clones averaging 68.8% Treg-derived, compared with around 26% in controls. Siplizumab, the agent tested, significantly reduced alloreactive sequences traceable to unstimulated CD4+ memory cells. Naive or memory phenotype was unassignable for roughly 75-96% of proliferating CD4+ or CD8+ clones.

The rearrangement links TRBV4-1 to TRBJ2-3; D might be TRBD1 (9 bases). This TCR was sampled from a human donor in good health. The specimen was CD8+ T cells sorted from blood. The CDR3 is CASSQAPGGDRVADTQYF. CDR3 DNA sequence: TGCGCCAGCAGCCAGGCCCCGGGGGGGGACAGGGTGGCAGATACGCAGTATTTT.